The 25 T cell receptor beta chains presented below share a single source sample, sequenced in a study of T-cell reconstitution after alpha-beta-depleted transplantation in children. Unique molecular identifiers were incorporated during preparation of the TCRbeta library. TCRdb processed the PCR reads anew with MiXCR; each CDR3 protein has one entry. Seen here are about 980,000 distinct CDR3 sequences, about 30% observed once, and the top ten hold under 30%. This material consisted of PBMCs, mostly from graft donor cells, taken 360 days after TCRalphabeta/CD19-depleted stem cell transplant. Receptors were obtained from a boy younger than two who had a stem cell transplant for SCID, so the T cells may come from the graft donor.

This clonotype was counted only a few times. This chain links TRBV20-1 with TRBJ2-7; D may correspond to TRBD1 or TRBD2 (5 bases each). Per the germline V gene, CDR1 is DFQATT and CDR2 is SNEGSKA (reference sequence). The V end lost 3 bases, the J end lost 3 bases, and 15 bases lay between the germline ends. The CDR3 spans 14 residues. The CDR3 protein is CSASEGRTHYEQYF. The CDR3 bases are TGCAGTGCTAGTGAGGGACGGACTCACTACGAGCAGTACTTC.

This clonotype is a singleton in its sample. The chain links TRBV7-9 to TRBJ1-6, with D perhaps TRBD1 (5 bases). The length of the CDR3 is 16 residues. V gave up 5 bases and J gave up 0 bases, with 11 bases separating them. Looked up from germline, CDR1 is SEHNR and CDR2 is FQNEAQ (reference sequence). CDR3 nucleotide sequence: TGTGCCAGCAGCCGGGGGGGGAGCTCCTATAATTCACCCCTCCACTTT. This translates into CASSRGGSSYNSPLHF.

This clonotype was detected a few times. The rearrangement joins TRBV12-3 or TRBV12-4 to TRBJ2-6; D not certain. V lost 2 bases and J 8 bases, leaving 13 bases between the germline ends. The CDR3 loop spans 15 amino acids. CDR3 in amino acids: CASSLRRLGPNVLTF. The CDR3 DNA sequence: TGTGCCAGCAGTTTAAGGCGATTAGGACCCAACGTCCTGACTTTC.

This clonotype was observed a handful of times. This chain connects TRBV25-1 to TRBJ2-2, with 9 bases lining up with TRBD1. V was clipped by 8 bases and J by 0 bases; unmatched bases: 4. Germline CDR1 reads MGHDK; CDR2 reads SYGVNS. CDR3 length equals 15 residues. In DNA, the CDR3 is TGTGCCAGCCGGAGGACAGGGGCGAACACCGGGGAGCTGTTTTTT. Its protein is CASRRTGANTGELFF.

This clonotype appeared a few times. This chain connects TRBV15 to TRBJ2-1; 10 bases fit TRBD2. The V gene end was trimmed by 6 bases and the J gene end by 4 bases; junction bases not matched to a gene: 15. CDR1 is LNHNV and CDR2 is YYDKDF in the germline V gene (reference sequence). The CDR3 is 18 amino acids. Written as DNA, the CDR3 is TGTGCCACCAGTACTCCCGGGAAAAGCGGGGGGGCTTACAATGAGCAGTTCTTC. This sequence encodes CATSTPGKSGGAYNEQFF.

The CDR3 region is CASSLWGGEGIQYF. In nucleotides, the CDR3 is TGTGCCAGCAGTTTATGGGGGGGCGAGGGCATTCAGTACTTC. This sequence joins TRBV12-3 or TRBV12-4 and TRBJ2-4, with D perhaps matching TRBD2 (7 bases). Trimming took off 2 bases at V and 9 bases at J, with 14 bases between the two ends. This CDR3 has 14 residues.

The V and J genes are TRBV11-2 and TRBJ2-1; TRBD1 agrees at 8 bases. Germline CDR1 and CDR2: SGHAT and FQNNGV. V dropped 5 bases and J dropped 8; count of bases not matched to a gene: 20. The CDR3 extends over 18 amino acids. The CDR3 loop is CASSRVPPRDRIGYEQFF. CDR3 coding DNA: TGTGCCAGCAGCCGCGTACCGCCCCGGGACAGGATAGGCTATGAGCAGTTCTTC.

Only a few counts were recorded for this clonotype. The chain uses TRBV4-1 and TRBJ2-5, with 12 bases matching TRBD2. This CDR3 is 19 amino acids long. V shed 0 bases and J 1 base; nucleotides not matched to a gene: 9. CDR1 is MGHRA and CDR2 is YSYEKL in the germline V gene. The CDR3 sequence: CASSQDRGLAGSRQETQYF. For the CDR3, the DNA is TGCGCCAGCAGCCAAGATCGAGGACTAGCGGGGTCCCGCCAAGAGACCCAGTACTTC.

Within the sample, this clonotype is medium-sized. CDR3 sequence: CASSGYTGNNSPLHF. The CDR3 DNA reads TGTGCCAGCAGTGGTTATACAGGGAACAATTCACCCCTCCACTTT. V and J are TRBV25-1 and TRBJ1-6, with D maybe TRBD1 (6 bases). The CDR3 contains 15 residues. The germline CDR1 and CDR2 sequences are MGHDK and SYGVNS. Trimming took 4 bases from V and 7 from J, leaving 14 bases between them.

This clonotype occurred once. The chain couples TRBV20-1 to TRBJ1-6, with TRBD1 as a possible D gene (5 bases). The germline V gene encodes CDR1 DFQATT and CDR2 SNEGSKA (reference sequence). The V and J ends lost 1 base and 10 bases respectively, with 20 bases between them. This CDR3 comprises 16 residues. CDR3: CSARVMWDPRGSPLHF. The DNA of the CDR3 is TGCAGTGCTAGAGTGATGTGGGACCCTAGAGGGTCACCCCTCCACTTT.

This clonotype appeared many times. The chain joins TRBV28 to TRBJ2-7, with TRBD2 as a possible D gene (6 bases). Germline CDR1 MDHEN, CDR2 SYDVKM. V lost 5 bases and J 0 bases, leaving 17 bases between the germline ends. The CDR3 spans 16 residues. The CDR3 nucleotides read TGTGCCAGCAGTGCGGCCGGGACTGCAAGCTCCTACGAGCAGTACTTC. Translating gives CASSAAGTASSYEQYF. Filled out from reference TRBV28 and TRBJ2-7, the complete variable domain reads DVKVTQSSRYLVKRTGEKVFLECVQDMDHENMFWYRQDPGLGLRLIYFSYDVKMKEKGDIPEGYSVSREKKERFSLILESASTNQTSMYLCASSAAGTASSYEQYFGPGTRLTVT.

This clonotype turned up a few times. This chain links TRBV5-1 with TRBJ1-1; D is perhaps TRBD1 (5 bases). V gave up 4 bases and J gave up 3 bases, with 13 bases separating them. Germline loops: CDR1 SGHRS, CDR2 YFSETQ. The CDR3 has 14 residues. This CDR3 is CASSGSGTHTEAFF. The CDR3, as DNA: TGCGCCAGCAGCGGCTCGGGGACCCACACTGAAGCTTTCTTT.

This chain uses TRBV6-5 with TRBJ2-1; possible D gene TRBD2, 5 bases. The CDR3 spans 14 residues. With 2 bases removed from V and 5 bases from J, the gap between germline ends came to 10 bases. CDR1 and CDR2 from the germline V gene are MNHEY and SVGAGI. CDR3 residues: CASSYGGSNNEQFF. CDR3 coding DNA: TGTGCCAGCAGTTACGGAGGCTCGAACAATGAGCAGTTCTTC.

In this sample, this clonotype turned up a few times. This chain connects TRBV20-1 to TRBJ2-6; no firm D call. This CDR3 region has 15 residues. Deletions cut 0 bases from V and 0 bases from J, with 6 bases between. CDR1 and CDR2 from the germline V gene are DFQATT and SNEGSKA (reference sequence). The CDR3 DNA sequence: TGCAGTGCTAGAGATCCGAGCTCTGGGGCCAACGTCCTGACTTTC. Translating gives CSARDPSSGANVLTF.

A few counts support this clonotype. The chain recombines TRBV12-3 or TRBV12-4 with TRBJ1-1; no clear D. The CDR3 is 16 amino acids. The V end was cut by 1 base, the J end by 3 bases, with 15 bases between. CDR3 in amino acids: CASSLGRGYPYTEAFF. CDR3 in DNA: TGTGCCAGCAGTTTAGGGAGAGGGTATCCATACACTGAAGCTTTCTTT.

This chain's CDR3 is CASSPSRGEGGYTEAFF. The CDR3, as DNA: TGTGCCAGCAGTCCCTCCCGGGGGGAAGGTGGGTACACTGAAGCTTTCTTT. The rearrangement joins TRBV27 to TRBJ1-1; possible D gene TRBD1, 5 bases. The CDR3 runs 17 residues. The V gene's germline CDR1 is MNHEY and CDR2 SMNVEV (reference sequence). Trimming took 5 bases from V and 3 from J, leaving 22 bases between them.

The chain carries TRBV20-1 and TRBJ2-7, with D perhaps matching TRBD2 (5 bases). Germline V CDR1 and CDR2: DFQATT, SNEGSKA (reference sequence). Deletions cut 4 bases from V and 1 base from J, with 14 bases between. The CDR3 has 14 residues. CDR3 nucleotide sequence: TGCAGTGCTATGACGGGGTCCTTTTCCTACGAGCAGTACTTC. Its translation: CSAMTGSFSYEQYF.

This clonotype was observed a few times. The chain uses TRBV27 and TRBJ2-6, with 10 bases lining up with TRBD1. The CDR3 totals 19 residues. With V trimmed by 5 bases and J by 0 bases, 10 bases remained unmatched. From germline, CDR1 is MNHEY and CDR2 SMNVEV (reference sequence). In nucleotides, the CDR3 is TGTGCCAGCAGTCGCAAACCGGGACAGGGGCACTCTGGGGCCAACGTCCTGACTTTC. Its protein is CASSRKPGQGHSGANVLTF.

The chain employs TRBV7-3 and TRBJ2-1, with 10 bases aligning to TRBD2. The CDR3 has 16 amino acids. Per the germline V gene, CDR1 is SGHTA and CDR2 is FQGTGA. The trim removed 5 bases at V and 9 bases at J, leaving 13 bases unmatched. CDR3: CASSPQAGGDFGEQFF. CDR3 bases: TGTGCCAGCAGCCCCCAAGCGGGGGGGGACTTTGGTGAGCAGTTCTTC.

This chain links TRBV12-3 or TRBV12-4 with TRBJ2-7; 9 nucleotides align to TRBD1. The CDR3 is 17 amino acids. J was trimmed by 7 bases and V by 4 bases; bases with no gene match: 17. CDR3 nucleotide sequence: TGTGCCAGCAGTTCAACTAGACAGGGACAGGGATACGGGGAGCAGTACTTC. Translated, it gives CASSSTRQGQGYGEQYF.

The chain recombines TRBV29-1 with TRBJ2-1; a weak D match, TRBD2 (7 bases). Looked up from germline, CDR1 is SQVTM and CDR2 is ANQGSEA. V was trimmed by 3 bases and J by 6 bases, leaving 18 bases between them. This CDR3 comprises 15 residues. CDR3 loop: CSVEGLPRGANEQFF. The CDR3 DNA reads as TGCAGCGTTGAGGGTCTTCCTCGGGGGGCCAATGAGCAGTTCTTC.

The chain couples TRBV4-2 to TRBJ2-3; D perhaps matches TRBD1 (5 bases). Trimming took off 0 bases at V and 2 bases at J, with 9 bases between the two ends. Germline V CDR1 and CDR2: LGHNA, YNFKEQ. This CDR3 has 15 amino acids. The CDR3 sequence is CASSQEDITTDTQYF. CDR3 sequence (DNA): TGTGCCAGCAGCCAAGAGGACATAACCACAGATACGCAGTATTTT.

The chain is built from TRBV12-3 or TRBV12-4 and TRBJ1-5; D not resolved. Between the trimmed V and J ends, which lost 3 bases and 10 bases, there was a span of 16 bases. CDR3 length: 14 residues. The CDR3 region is CASSLPGGYEPQHF. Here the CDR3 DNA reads TGTGCCAGCAGTTTGCCAGGAGGTTATGAACCCCAGCATTTT.

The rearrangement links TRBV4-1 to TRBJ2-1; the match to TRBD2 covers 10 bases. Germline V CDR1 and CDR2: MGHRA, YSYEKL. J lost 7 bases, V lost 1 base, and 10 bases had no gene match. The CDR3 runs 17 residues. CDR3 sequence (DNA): TGCGCCAGCAGCCAAGGGGCTAGCGGGGGAATAGCGAATGAGCAGTTCTTC. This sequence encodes CASSQGASGGIANEQFF.

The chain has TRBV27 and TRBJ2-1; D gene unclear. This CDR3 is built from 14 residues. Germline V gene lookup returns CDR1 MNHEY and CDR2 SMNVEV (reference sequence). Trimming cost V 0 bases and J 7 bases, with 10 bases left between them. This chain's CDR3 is CASSLSTIGNEQFF. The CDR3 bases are TGTGCCAGCAGTTTATCTACGATTGGGAATGAGCAGTTCTTC.